A single sample is the source of the 25 T cell receptor beta chains below, sequenced in a study of T cells after yellow fever vaccination. Via MiXCR, TCRdb re-called the 5' RACE reads, giving one row per CDR3 protein. The top ten hold roughly 18% of the sample, which has some 350,000 distinct CDR3 sequences, 8.7% seen once. The sequences come from PBMCs, collected on the day of the first yellow fever vaccination. Receptors originate from a man aged 18-30 years who received the YFV17D yellow fever vaccine.

This clonotype was seen more than once but under ten times. The CDR3 is CASRPWTAYNEQFF. DNA for the CDR3: TGTGCCAGCCGGCCCTGGACAGCCTACAATGAGCAGTTCTTC. The chain employs TRBV6-2 or TRBV6-3 and TRBJ2-1; the D gene is possibly TRBD1 (6 bases). CDR3 length: 14 residues. With 8 bases removed from V and 2 bases from J, the gap between germline ends came to 13 bases. Germline CDR1 and CDR2: MNHEY and SVGEGT.

This clonotype was counted a few times. J is TRBJ2-3 and V is TRBV7-3; 7 nucleotides line up with TRBD2. J lost 2 bases, V lost 7 bases, and 3 bases had no gene match. Germline CDR1 SGHTA, CDR2 FQGTGA. The CDR3 consists of 13 residues. In nucleotides, the CDR3 is TGTGCCAGCAAGCGGGGCGACACAGATACGCAGTATTTT. Protein product: CASKRGDTDTQYF.

This clonotype has just a few counts. The V and J genes are TRBV6-2 or TRBV6-3 and TRBJ2-3; 7 nucleotides align to TRBD1. After removal of 6 bases from V and 5 bases from J, the junction contained 14 bases not matched to a gene. Germline V gives CDR1 MNHEY, CDR2 SVGEGT. The CDR3 length is 16 residues. CDR3 amino acids: CASSIKPGTAVDTQYF. In nucleotides, the CDR3 is TGTGCCAGCAGCATCAAACCCGGGACAGCTGTAGATACGCAGTATTTT.

The V gene is TRBV11-2, the J gene TRBJ2-2; D may be TRBD2 (5 bases). This CDR3 has 14 residues. V lost 5 bases and J 6 bases, leaving 13 bases between the germline ends. Germline lookup yields CDR1 SGHAT and CDR2 FQNNGV. DNA for the CDR3: TGTGCCAGCAGCACCATACTAGTCGCCGGGGAGCTGTTTTTT. This translates into CASSTILVAGELFF.

The J gene is TRBJ2-7, the V gene TRBV6-5, with 14 bases identical to TRBD2. Germline CDR1 is MNHEY and CDR2 is SVGAGI. The CDR3 has 18 residues. V was clipped by 0 bases and J by 3 bases; unmatched bases: 7. The CDR3 loop is CASSYSGLAGAKRYEQYF. CDR3 bases: TGTGCCAGCAGTTACTCGGGACTAGCGGGGGCAAAGCGCTACGAGCAGTACTTC.

This clonotype was seen ten or more times. This chain joins TRBV11-2 and TRBJ2-2, with 8 bases fitting TRBD1. This CDR3 has 17 residues. The germline V gene has CDR1 SGHAT and CDR2 FQNNGV. The trim removed 5 bases at V and 1 base at J, leaving 9 bases unmatched. CDR3 loop: CASSPGGWTKNTGELFF. The CDR3 coding sequence is TGTGCCAGCAGCCCAGGGGGCTGGACAAAGAACACCGGGGAGCTGTTTTTT.

The chain employs TRBV5-6 and TRBJ2-1; D is possibly TRBD2 (6 bases). CDR3 length: 13 residues. Germline V gene sequence: CDR1 SGHDT, CDR2 YYEEEE. V was cut by 4 bases and J by 13 bases, with 18 bases left in between. CDR3 amino acids: CASSPYSGTFQFF. CDR3 DNA: TGTGCCAGCAGCCCCTACTCCGGGACTTTTCAGTTCTTC.

CDR3 bases: TGCAGTGCTAGGAAATCTGAGAGTCCAATGGATGGCTACACCTTC. This translates into CSARKSESPMDGYTF. The chain couples TRBV20-1 to TRBJ1-2; D remains unclear. The V end lost 3 bases, the J end lost 6 bases, and 20 bases lay between the germline ends. This CDR3 spans 15 amino acids. CDR1 is DFQATT and CDR2 is SNEGSKA in the germline V gene (reference sequence).

The chain uses TRBV27 and TRBJ2-1, with D tentatively TRBD1 (6 bases). The CDR3 has 16 residues. Trimming shortened V by 10 bases and J by 4 bases, and 23 bases separated the two germline ends. Germline loops: CDR1 MNHEY, CDR2 SMNVEV (reference sequence). The DNA for the CDR3 is TGTGCCACCACCGGACAGTTGAAGACCCTGTACAATGAGCAGTTCTTC. It specifies CATTGQLKTLYNEQFF.

This clonotype has just a few counts. This chain connects TRBV7-8 to TRBJ2-4, with TRBD2 identical over 7 bases. Looked up from germline, CDR1 is SGHVS and CDR2 is FQNEAQ. The CDR3 spans 16 residues. The trim removed 2 bases at V and 5 bases at J, leaving 9 bases unmatched. The CDR3 is CASSLWYSGPENIQYF. For the CDR3, the DNA is TGTGCCAGCAGCTTATGGTATAGCGGGCCCGAAAACATTCAGTACTTC.

This clonotype has a count of ten or more. The genes are TRBV20-1 and TRBJ2-1; no clear D. CDR3 length: 15 amino acids. CDR1 and CDR2 from the germline V gene are DFQATT and SNEGSKA (reference sequence). Trimming removed 1 base from V and 3 bases from J, with 13 bases in between. CDR3 in DNA: TGCAGTGCTAGAGTGGGTACCTACCTCTACAATGAGCAGTTCTTC. It codes for CSARVGTYLYNEQFF.

This clonotype was observed a few times. The chain links TRBV23-1 to TRBJ2-1; 8 positions match TRBD2. TRBV23-1 is known as an ORF, though its function is uncertain. The junction had 22 bases not matched to a gene; V was cut back by 6 bases and J by 0 bases. CDR3 length: 21 residues. CDR3 residues: CASSPLPYSRGGPSSYNEQFF. The CDR3 DNA reads as TGCGCCAGCAGCCCCCTTCCCTACTCACGGGGGGGCCCCAGCTCCTACAATGAGCAGTTCTTC.

This clonotype was seen a handful of times. The chain recombines TRBV7-2 with TRBJ2-7; 7 bases agree with TRBD1. Looked up from germline, CDR1 is SGHTA and CDR2 is FQGNSA. With V trimmed by 1 base and J by 3 bases, 3 bases remained unmatched. This CDR3 contains 14 residues. CDR3 sequence reads: CASSLGRTGYEQYF. The CDR3 nucleotides are TGTGCCAGCAGCTTAGGGCGGACAGGCTACGAGCAGTACTTC.

This clonotype was seen repeatedly, ten times or more. The V and J genes are TRBV5-1 and TRBJ2-1; maybe TRBD2 (6 bases). V lost 0 bases to trimming and J lost 1 base, with 14 bases between them. This CDR3 is 17 amino acids long. The germline V gene has CDR1 SGHRS and CDR2 YFSETQ. The CDR3: CASSLGAGHPSYNEQFF. CDR3 sequence (DNA): TGCGCCAGCAGCTTGGGGGCGGGGCACCCATCCTACAATGAGCAGTTCTTC.

The CDR3 is CASSGQVQFF. In DNA form, the CDR3 reads TGTGCCAGCAGCGGACAGGTCCAGTTCTTC. The chain uses TRBV12-3 or TRBV12-4 and TRBJ2-1; 7 nucleotides align to TRBD1. The J segment lost 13 bases and the V segment lost 6 bases, leaving 3 bases of the junction unmatched. This CDR3 has 10 residues.

This clonotype was seen a handful of times. J is TRBJ2-1 and V is TRBV18; D is undetermined. V was pared by 0 bases and J by 0 bases, with 9 bases between. CDR1 is KGHSH and CDR2 is LQKENI in the germline V gene. The CDR3 has 16 residues. The CDR3, as DNA: TGTGCCAGCTCACCACCGAGGCAGTCCTCCTACAATGAGCAGTTCTTC. Protein: CASSPPRQSSYNEQFF.

This clonotype has more than one count but fewer than ten. The chain has TRBV7-2 and TRBJ2-7; TRBD1 matches at 7 bases. The J segment lost 6 bases and the V segment lost 1 base, leaving 3 bases of the junction unmatched. CDR1 and CDR2 from the germline V gene are SGHTA and FQGNSA. CDR3 length: 13 residues. The CDR3: CASSLGQGREQYV. For the CDR3, the DNA is TGTGCCAGCAGCTTAGGACAGGGTCGCGAGCAGTACGTC.

Ten or more counts support this clonotype. V usage is TRBV4-1 and J usage is TRBJ2-2; D is tentatively TRBD1 or TRBD2 (6 bases each). Germline assignment: CDR1 MGHRA and CDR2 YSYEKL. Trimming stripped 3 bases from V and 4 bases from J, with 12 bases between. The CDR3 loop spans 15 amino acids. The DNA of the CDR3 is TGCGCCAGCAGCCAGGAGGGCAGGGGCACCGGGGAGCTGTTTTTT. Translation gives CASSQEGRGTGELFF.

This clonotype was observed many times. At one of its ends the junction is not consistent with the germline gene, which may arise from a read error. The chain recombines TRBV7-7 with TRBJ2-3; D unclear. Per germline, CDR1 SSHAT and CDR2 FNYEAQ (reference sequence). This CDR3 is built from 15 residues. The CDR3 spells CASSLSRSSTDTQYF. The CDR3 coding sequence is TGTGCTAGCAGCTTAAGCCGCTCTAGCACAGATACGCAGTATTTT.

This clonotype turned up a few times. At one end the junction does not follow the germline gene, possibly because of a read error. The chain couples TRBV5-4 to TRBJ1-1, with D possibly matching TRBD1 (6 bases). The CDR3 length is 12 residues. CDR1 and CDR2 (germline): SGHNT, YYREEE (reference sequence). CDR3 residues: CASSLEGHLTKF. CDR3 nucleotide sequence: TGTGCCAGCAGCTTGGAGGGACACCTGACAAAGTTT.

Ten or more counts support this clonotype. The chain is built from TRBV3-1 and TRBJ2-7, with D hard to call. This CDR3 region has 14 residues. The germline V gene encodes CDR1 LGHDT and CDR2 YNNKEL (reference sequence). Trimming removed 0 bases from V and 2 bases from J, with 8 bases in between. CDR3 in amino acids: CASSQEGRPYEQYF. For the CDR3, the DNA is TGTGCCAGCAGCCAAGAGGGTCGCCCCTACGAGCAGTACTTC.

The chain employs TRBV7-8 and TRBJ1-2; TRBD1 aligns across 8 bases. The CDR3 contains 14 residues. Germline assignment: CDR1 SGHVS and CDR2 FQNEAQ. V dropped 4 bases and J dropped 9; count of bases not matched to a gene: 10. CDR3 nucleotides: TGTGCCAGCAGCTCCGGACAGGGCCTCCGGAGCTACACCTTC. Translating it yields CASSSGQGLRSYTF.

This rearrangement joins TRBV6-2 or TRBV6-3 to TRBJ2-1, with TRBD2 as a possible D gene (5 bases). CDR3 size: 13 residues. CDR1 and CDR2 (germline): MNHEY, SVGEGT. The V and J ends lost 5 bases and 7 bases respectively, with 12 bases between them. For the CDR3, the DNA is TGTGCCAGCAGTACGGACTTGAGAAATGAGCAGTTCTTC. Translating it yields CASSTDLRNEQFF.

The gene calls are TRBV5-1 and TRBJ2-7; 7 bases are shared with TRBD2. V was clipped by 4 bases and J by 0 bases; unmatched bases: 7. The CDR3 has 15 residues. Germline V gene lookup returns CDR1 SGHRS and CDR2 YFSETQ. CDR3 amino acids: CASSPSSGSSYEQYF. The CDR3, as DNA: TGCGCCAGCAGCCCCTCTAGCGGAAGCTCCTACGAGCAGTACTTC.

This clonotype was observed a handful of times. The genes are TRBV7-6 and TRBJ1-1; D possibly corresponds to TRBD1 (5 bases). Germline assignment: CDR1 SGHVS and CDR2 FNYEAQ. The V end was cut by 8 bases, the J end by 2 bases, with 12 bases between. The CDR3 is 13 amino acids. CDR3 region: CASAVDSNTEAFF. The CDR3 DNA follows: TGTGCCAGCGCCGTAGACAGTAACACTGAAGCTTTCTTT. The whole variable domain, filled in from reference TRBV7-6 and TRBJ1-1, reads GAGVSQSPRYKVTKRGQDVALRCDPISGHVSLYWYRQALGQGPEFLTYFNYEAQQDKSGLPNDRFSAERPEGSISTLTIQRTEQRDSAMYRCASAVDSNTEAFFGQGTRLTVV.